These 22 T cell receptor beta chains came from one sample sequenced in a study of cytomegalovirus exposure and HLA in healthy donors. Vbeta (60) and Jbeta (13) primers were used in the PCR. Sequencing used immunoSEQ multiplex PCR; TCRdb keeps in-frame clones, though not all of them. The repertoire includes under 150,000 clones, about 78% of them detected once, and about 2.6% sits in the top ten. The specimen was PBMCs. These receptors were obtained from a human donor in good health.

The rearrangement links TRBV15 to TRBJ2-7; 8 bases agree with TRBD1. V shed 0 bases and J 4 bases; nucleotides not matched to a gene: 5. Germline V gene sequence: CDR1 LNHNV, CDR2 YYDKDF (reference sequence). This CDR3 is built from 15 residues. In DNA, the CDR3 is TGTGCCACCAGCAGAGAGGGACAGGCTAATTACGAGCAGTACTTC. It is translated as CATSREGQANYEQYF. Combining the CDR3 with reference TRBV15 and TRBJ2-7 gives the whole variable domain DAMVIQNPRYQVTQFGKPVTLSCSQTLNHNVMYWYQQKSSQAPKLLFHYYDKDFNNEADTPDNFQSRRPNTSFCFLDIRSPGLGDTAMYLCATSREGQANYEQYFGPGTRLTVT.

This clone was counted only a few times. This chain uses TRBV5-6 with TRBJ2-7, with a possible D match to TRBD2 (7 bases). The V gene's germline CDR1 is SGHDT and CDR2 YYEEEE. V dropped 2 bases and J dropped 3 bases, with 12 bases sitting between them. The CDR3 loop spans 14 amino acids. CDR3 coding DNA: TGTGCCAGCAGCTTAGGGGGGGGGATCTACGAGCAGTACTTC. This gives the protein CASSLGGGIYEQYF.

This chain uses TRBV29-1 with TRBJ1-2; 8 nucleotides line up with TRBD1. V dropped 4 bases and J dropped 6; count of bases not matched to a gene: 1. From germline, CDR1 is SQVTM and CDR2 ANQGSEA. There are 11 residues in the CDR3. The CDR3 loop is CSVGQGNGYTF. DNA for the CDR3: TGCAGCGTTGGACAGGGGAATGGCTACACCTTC.

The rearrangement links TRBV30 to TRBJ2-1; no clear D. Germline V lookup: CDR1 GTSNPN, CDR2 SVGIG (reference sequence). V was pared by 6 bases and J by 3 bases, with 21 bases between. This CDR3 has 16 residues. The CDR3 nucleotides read TGTGCCTGTACCCTCCGGCAGGTCCGGATCTACAATGAGCAGTTCTTC. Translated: CACTLRQVRIYNEQFF.

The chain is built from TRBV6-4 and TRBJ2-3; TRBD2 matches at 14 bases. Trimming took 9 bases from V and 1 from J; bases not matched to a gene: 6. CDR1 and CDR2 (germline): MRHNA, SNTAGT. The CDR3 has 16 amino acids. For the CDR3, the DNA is TGTGCCAGTGACCGGACTAGCGGGAGGTGCACAGATACGCAGTATTTT. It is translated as CASDRTSGRCTDTQYF.

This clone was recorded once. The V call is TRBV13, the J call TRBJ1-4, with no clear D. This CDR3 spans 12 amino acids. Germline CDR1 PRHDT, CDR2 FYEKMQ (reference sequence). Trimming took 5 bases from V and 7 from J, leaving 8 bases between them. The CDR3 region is CASSLEGEKLFF. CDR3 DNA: TGTGCCAGCAGCCTTGAGGGTGAAAAACTGTTTTTT.

DNA for the CDR3: TGTGCCTGGGGGACAGGGCCCTACAATGAGCAGTTCTTC. Its translation is CAWGTGPYNEQFF. J is TRBJ2-1 and V is TRBV30, with 9 nucleotides matching TRBD1. The CDR3 has 13 residues. CDR1 GTSNPN and CDR2 SVGIG come from the germline V gene (reference sequence). Trimming at V came to 5 bases and at J to 2 bases, leaving 1 base not matched to a gene.

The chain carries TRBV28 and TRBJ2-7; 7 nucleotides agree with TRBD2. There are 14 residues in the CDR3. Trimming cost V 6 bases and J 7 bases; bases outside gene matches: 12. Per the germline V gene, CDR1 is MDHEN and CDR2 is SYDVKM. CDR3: CASSPTSARREQYF. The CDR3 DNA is TGTGCCAGCAGCCCTACTAGCGCCCGACGGGAGCAGTACTTC.

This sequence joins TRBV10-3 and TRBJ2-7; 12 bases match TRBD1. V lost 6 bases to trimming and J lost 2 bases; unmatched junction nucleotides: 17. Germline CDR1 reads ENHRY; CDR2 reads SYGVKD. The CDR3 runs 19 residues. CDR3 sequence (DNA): TGTGCCATCAGGAAATCCCGGGACAGGGGGCGCGTCGTGGCCTACGAGCAGTACTTC. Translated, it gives CAIRKSRDRGRVVAYEQYF.

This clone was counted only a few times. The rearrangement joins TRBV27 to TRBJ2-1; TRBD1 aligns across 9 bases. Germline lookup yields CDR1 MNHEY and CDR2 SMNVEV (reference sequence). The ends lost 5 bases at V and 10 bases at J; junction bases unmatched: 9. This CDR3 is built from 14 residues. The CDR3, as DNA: TGTGCCAGCAGTGGACAGGGGTGGGGTAAGGAGCAGTTCTTC. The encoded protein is CASSGQGWGKEQFF.

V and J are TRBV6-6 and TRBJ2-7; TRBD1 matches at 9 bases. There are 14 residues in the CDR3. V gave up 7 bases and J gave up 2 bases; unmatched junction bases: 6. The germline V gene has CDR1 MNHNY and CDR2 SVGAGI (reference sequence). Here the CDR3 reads CASTDGDRAYEQYF. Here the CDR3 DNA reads TGTGCCAGCACCGACGGGGACAGGGCCTACGAGCAGTACTTC.

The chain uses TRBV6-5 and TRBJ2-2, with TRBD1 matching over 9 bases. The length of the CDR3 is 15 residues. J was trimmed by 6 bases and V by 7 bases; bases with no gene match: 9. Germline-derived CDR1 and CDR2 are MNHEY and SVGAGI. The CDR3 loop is CASTQLGQGAGELFF. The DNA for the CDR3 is TGTGCCAGCACCCAACTGGGACAGGGAGCCGGGGAGCTGTTTTTT.

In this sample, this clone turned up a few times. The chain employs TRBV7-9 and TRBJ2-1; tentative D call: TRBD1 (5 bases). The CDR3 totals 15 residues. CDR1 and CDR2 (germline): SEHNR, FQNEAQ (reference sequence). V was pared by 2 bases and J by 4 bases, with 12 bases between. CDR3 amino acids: CASSLTIGDYNEQFF. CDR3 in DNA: TGTGCCAGCAGCTTAACTATAGGGGATTACAATGAGCAGTTCTTC.

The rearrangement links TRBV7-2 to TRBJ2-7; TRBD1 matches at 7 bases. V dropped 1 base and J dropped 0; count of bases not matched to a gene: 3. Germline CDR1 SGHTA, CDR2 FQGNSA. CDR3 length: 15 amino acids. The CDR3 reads CASSLGDRDSYEQYF. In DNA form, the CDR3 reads TGTGCCAGCAGCTTAGGAGACAGGGACTCCTACGAGCAGTACTTC.

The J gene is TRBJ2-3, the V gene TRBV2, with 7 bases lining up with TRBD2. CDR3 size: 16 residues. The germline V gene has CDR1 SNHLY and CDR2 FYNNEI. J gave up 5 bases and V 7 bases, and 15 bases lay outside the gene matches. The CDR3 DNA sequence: TGTGCCAGCAACCCAGGGTCAGCGGGACTTCAAGATACGCAGTATTTT. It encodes CASNPGSAGLQDTQYF.

This chain's CDR3 is CASSSSGRITYEQYF. The CDR3 DNA sequence: TGTGCCAGCAGTTCTAGCGGGAGAATAACCTACGAGCAGTACTTC. This chain connects TRBV6-5 to TRBJ2-7; 10 bases are a match to TRBD2. Germline loops: CDR1 MNHEY, CDR2 SVGAGI. The CDR3 totals 15 residues. V gave up 4 bases and J gave up 2 bases; unmatched junction bases: 5.

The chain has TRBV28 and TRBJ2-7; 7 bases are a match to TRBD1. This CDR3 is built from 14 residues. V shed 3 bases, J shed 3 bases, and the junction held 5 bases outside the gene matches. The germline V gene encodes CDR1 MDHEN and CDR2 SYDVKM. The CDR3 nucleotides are TGTGCCAGCAGTTTTGGGACAGCGGACTACGAGCAGTACTTC. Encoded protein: CASSFGTADYEQYF. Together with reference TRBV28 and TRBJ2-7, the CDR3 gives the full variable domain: DVKVTQSSRYLVKRTGEKVFLECVQDMDHENMFWYRQDPGLGLRLIYFSYDVKMKEKGDIPEGYSVSREKKERFSLILESASTNQTSMYLCASSFGTADYEQYFGPGTRLTVT.

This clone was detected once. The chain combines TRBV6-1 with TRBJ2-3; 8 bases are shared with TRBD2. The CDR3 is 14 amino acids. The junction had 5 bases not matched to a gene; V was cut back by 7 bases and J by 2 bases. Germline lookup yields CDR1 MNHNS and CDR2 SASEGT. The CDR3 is CASKSGGFTDTQYF. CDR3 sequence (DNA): TGTGCCAGCAAGAGCGGGGGTTTCACAGATACGCAGTATTTT.

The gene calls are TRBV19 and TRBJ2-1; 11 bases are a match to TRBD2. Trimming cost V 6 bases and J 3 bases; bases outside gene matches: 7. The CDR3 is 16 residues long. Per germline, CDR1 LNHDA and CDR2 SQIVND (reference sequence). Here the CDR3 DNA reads TGTGCCAGTAGCCCGACCGGGACTAGCGGCTACAATGAGCAGTTCTTC. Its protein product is CASSPTGTSGYNEQFF.

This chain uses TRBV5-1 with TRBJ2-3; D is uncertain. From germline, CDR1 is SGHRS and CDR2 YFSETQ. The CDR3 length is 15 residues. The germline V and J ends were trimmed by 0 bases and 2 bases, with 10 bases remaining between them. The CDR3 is CASSLALLFTDTQYF. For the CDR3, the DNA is TGCGCCAGCAGCTTGGCCCTTCTTTTCACAGATACGCAGTATTTT.

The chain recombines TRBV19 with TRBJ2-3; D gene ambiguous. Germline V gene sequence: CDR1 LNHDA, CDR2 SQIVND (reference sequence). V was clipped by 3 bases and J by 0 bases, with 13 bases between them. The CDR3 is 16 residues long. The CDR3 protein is CASSIVPGSSTDTQYF. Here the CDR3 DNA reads TGTGCCAGTAGTATCGTCCCCGGGTCCAGCACAGATACGCAGTATTTT.

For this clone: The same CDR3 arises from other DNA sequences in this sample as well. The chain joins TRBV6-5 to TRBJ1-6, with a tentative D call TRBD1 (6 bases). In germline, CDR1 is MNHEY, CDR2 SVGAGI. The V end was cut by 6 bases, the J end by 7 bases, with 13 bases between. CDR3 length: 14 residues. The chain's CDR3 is CASRKNRENSPLHF. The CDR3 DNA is TGTGCCAGCAGGAAGAACAGGGAAAATTCACCCCTCCACTTT.